This T cell receptor beta chain was obtained from a study of blood T cell repertoires in COVID-19 (dated by TCRdb to 2020 to 2022). Context from the whole study: Samples covering the acute and convalescent phases of COVID-19 were provided by collaborators in the United States, Italy and Spain. The material from the prospective study consisted of cDNA or gDNA derived from T cells, B-cell-depleted T cells, or PBMCs. The dataset comprised deeply sampled blood TCRbeta repertoires from subjects exposed to, actively infected with, or recovered from COVID-19. A freely available public database, intended as a resource for researchers studying the immune response to SARS-CoV-2, is where the repertoires were released. The samples were drawn from two sources: the first 160 participants of the ongoing ImmuneRACE study, and fewer than 1,500 subjects contributed by 6 global collaborators. Nearly every sample came with metadata listing a de-identified subject ID, COVID-19 status, age in years and sex. Where available, HLA class I and class II types were obtained from metadata supplied by the sample provider rather than from assay-based typing. Study-wide findings and limitations: How much clinical and demographic metadata was included differed by source and by participant, and the metadata was provided uncurated.

Remarks on this clone: It has no known antigen specificity. There are no base qualities to consult, and no much larger clone falls within one base.

CDR1 and CDR2, per the germline V gene, are MDHEN and SYDVKM. The CDR3 has 17 amino acids, counting the end cysteine and phenylalanine. Just the 51-base CDR3 DNA is kept, in frame starting at base 1. V is cut by 7 bases and J by 3 bases, and the space between the germline ends is 22 bases. The immunoSEQ Assay, a bias-controlled multiplex PCR, was used to amplify TCRbeta CDR3 regions from genomic DNA. From the authors' description of their analysis: Nucleated cell counts per sample were estimated from amplification of reference gene primers within the assay. Sequence reads were collapsed and filtered to measure the absolute abundance of every unique TCRbeta CDR3 rearrangement. For each sample, productive Simpson clonality was calculated as the square root of Simpson's diversity index across productive rearrangements. In its TCRdb copy, this immuneACCESS table keeps in-frame sequences only and misses some clones. Where compared with another copy, unresolved V genes explain less than half of these, and the others have no known cause. V and J calls and clone size are given by that table; D and trimming were obtained from the DNA. Recorded for this sample are 100,000 or so clones; 81% of them occurred a single time. Less than 45% of the sample is in the top ten clones.

Each collaborating institution followed its own protocols to collect whole blood in K2EDTA tubes. For TCRbeta analysis, collaborators shipped samples as frozen whole blood, isolated PBMCs, or DNA extracted from either of those sample types. The sequence was collected from an older man with acute or convalescent COVID-19. The sequenced material came from peripheral blood. The chain employs TRBV28 and TRBJ1-5, with the D segment identity uncertain. The DNA sequence follows: TGTGCCAGCAATACCTCGGGAGGACGGATCGACAATCAGCCCCAGCATTTT. This gives the protein CASNTSGGRIDNQPQHF.